These 16 T cell receptor beta chains share one sample of origin, sequenced in a study of blood T cells in healthy people across ages. The authors ran a second PCR of about 6 to 11 cycles using a sample-barcoded 5' primer and a J-beta primer mix. TCRdb redid the calling of the 5' RACE reads with MiXCR, one entry per CDR3 protein. The sample yields around 1.1 million distinct CDR3 sequences, less than 45% seen once. Sequencing was performed on blood. Receptor source: a man younger than 30 in good health.

As regards this clonotype: Germline and junction disagree at one end, which may indicate a read error. The chain recombines TRBV4-1 with TRBJ1-5; D may be TRBD1 (5 bases). Germline loops: CDR1 MGHRA, CDR2 YSYEKL. This CDR3 spans 17 amino acids. The DNA of the CDR3 is TGCGCCAGCAGCCAAGATGGAGGGGATTATAGCAATCAGCCCCGGCATTTT. Translating it yields CASSQDGGDYSNQPRHF.

This clonotype was picked up a small number of times. The chain joins TRBV20-1 to TRBJ2-5; 11 nucleotides agree with TRBD1. The V gene's germline CDR1 is DFQATT and CDR2 SNEGSKA (reference sequence). Trimming cost V 6 bases and J 4 bases; bases outside gene matches: 7. There are 14 residues in the CDR3. CDR3 nucleotide sequence: TGCAGTGCCTGGACAGGGGGCTTAGGAGAGACCCAGTACTTC. Its protein is CSAWTGGLGETQYF.

There are a few counts of this clonotype. The chain couples TRBV20-1 to TRBJ1-1; 10 nucleotides line up with TRBD1. The V and J ends lost 5 bases and 0 bases, in that order; junction bases with no gene match: 3. The CDR3 is 14 amino acids. Germline CDR1 is DFQATT and CDR2 is SNEGSKA (reference sequence). The CDR3, as DNA: TGCAGTGCTCCAGACAGGGGGCTGAACACTGAAGCTTTCTTT. It specifies CSAPDRGLNTEAFF.

The genes are TRBV3-1 and TRBJ2-3, with 7 bases that match TRBD2. This CDR3 is 18 amino acids long. In germline, CDR1 is LGHDT, CDR2 YNNKEL (reference sequence). The ends lost 2 bases at V and 2 bases at J; junction bases unmatched: 13. The CDR3 is CASSQTTGGTTLTDTQYF. CDR3 sequence (DNA): TGTGCCAGCAGCCAAACAACAGGCGGGACTACTCTCACAGATACGCAGTATTTT.

The genes are TRBV5-1 and TRBJ1-2, with 7 bases aligning to TRBD1. Germline lookup yields CDR1 SGHRS and CDR2 YFSETQ. Losses at the gene ends were 0 bases for V and 7 bases for J; bases not matched to a gene: 3. The CDR3 consists of 13 residues. The CDR3 DNA is TGCGCCAGCAGCTTGGATCCAGGGGGTGGCTACACCTTC. This translates into CASSLDPGGGYTF. Full variable domain (missing parts from reference TRBV5-1 and TRBJ1-2): KAGVTQTPRYLIKTRGQQVTLSCSPISGHRSVSWYQQTPGQGLQFLFEYFSETQRNKGNFPGRFSGRQFSNSRSEMNVSTLELGDSALYLCASSLDPGGGYTFGSGTRLTVV.

The chain employs TRBV9 and TRBJ2-3; D is perhaps TRBD1 (7 bases). V was pared by 0 bases and J by 6 bases, with 14 bases between. CDR3 size: 15 residues. The germline CDR1 and CDR2 sequences are SGDLS and YYNGEE. CDR3 DNA sequence: TGTGCCAGCAGCGTAGATGGAGGGGGCAAGGATACGCAGTATTTT. Translated: CASSVDGGGKDTQYF.

About this clonotype itself: A much larger clone sits a single nucleotide away, making a read error possible. The gene calls are TRBV12-3 or TRBV12-4 and TRBJ2-1; D may be TRBD1 (5 bases). The CDR3 covers 14 residues. V lost 6 bases and J 13 bases, leaving 22 bases between the germline ends. CDR3 in DNA: TGTGCCAGCAGCCTGACAGAAATCACGGAGACCCAGTTCTTC. This gives the protein CASSLTEITETQFF.

V usage is TRBV9 and J usage is TRBJ2-5; D not resolved. Looked up from germline, CDR1 is SGDLS and CDR2 is YYNGEE. Deletions cut 0 bases from V and 7 bases from J, with 10 bases between. CDR3 length: 13 amino acids. The CDR3 is CASSVALEGTQYF. The DNA for the CDR3 is TGTGCCAGCAGCGTAGCGCTCGAAGGGACCCAGTACTTC.

This clonotype has ten or more counts. CDR3 protein: CASSLIAFGTDTQYF. As DNA, the CDR3 is TGTGCCAGCAGCTTGATAGCGTTCGGCACAGATACGCAGTATTTT. V and J are TRBV7-2 and TRBJ2-3; a possible D gene is TRBD2 (5 bases). This CDR3 is built from 15 residues. The V gene's germline CDR1 is SGHTA and CDR2 FQGNSA. The V end lost 3 bases, the J end lost 1 base, and 11 bases lay between the germline ends.

The J gene is TRBJ2-7, the V gene TRBV15; D might be TRBD2 (6 bases). Germline CDR1 LNHNV, CDR2 YYDKDF (reference sequence). Trimming stripped 0 bases from V and 5 bases from J, with 8 bases between. The CDR3 length is 13 residues. The CDR3 protein is CATSREGGDEQYF. CDR3 DNA sequence: TGTGCCACCAGCAGAGAGGGGGGAGACGAGCAGTACTTC.

This clonotype was seen only a few times. The CDR3 region has the DNA TGTGCCAGCAGTTTAGCCGTAACGGACTATGAGCAGTACTTC. As protein: CASSLAVTDYEQYF. The genes are TRBV27 and TRBJ2-1, with D possibly TRBD2 on 6 matching bases. The J call is in doubt because the DNA end fits TRBJ2-7 better. The germline CDR1 and CDR2 sequences are MNHEY and SMNVEV (reference sequence). The CDR3 has 14 amino acids.

In this sample, this clonotype turned up many times. The V call is TRBV12-3 or TRBV12-4, the J call TRBJ1-5, with 7 bases fitting TRBD1. The CDR3 runs to 15 residues. V shed 4 bases and J 3 bases; nucleotides not matched to a gene: 6. The CDR3 protein is CASSYAGQNNQPQHF. CDR3 DNA sequence: TGTGCCAGCAGTTATGCGGGACAGAACAATCAGCCCCAGCATTTT.

The rearrangement joins TRBV20-1 to TRBJ1-6; weak D call: TRBD1 (5 bases). The CDR3 has 16 amino acids. Trimming cost V 1 base and J 6 bases, with 16 bases left between them. Germline V gene lookup returns CDR1 DFQATT and CDR2 SNEGSKA (reference sequence). CDR3 residues: CSARGPASGVNSPLHF. The CDR3, as DNA: TGCAGTGCTAGAGGACCCGCGTCGGGGGTTAATTCACCCCTCCACTTT.

This chain connects TRBV4-3 to TRBJ1-1; D perhaps matches TRBD1 (5 bases). There are 14 residues in the CDR3. V lost 6 bases to trimming and J lost 1 base, with 12 bases between them. Germline V gene data show CDR1 as LGHNA and CDR2 as YSLEER. CDR3: CASRLGEKNTEAFF. The CDR3, as DNA: TGCGCCAGCAGGCTAGGGGAGAAGAACACTGAAGCTTTCTTT.

Comment on this clonotype: One end of the junction varies from germline; a read error may be responsible. J is TRBJ2-3 and V is TRBV9; D unresolved. The CDR3 runs to 15 residues. Germline lookup yields CDR1 SGDLS and CDR2 YYNGEE. The CDR3 sequence: CASSRALGETDAQYF. The DNA for the CDR3 is TGTGCCAGCAGCCGAGCCCTTGGGGAAACAGATGCGCAGTATTTT.

This clonotype was detected only a few times. This chain connects TRBV10-3 to TRBJ1-2, with 10 bases that match TRBD1. There are 17 residues in the CDR3. The germline V gene encodes CDR1 ENHRY and CDR2 SYGVKD. V lost 6 bases, J lost 2 bases, and 12 bases stayed unmatched. The CDR3 nucleotides are TGTGCCATCAGCCCCAAGGCCCGACAGGGGGCGAACTATGGCTACACCTTC. This gives the protein CAISPKARQGANYGYTF.